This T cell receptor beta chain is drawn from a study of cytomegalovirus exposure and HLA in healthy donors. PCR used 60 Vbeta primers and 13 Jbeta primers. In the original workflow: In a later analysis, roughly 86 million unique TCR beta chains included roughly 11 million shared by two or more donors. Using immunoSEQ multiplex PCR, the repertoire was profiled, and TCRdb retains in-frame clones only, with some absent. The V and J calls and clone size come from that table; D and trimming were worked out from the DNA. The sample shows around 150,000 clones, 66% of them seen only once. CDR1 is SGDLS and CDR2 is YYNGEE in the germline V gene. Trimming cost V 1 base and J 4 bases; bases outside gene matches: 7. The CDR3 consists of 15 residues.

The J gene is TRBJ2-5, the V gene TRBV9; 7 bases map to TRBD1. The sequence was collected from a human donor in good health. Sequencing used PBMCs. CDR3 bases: TGTGCCAGCAGCGTAAACGACAGGGCAAGAGAGACCCAGTACTTC. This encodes CASSVNDRARETQYF.